These 10 T cell receptor beta chains were all obtained from the same sample, sequenced in a study of T cell responses to AZD1222 COVID-19 vaccine. Here immunoSEQ multiplex PCR was the method, and the copy in TCRdb shows in-frame clones only, minus some. Of around 100,000 clones listed, around 89% are singletons. Sequenced here: peripheral blood, sampled on day 0 of AZD1222 vaccination. The source of these receptors is an adult in good health.

In its sample, this clone was seen a few times. This sequence joins TRBV11-2 and TRBJ2-2, with 12 positions matching TRBD2. Germline CDR1 reads SGHAT; CDR2 reads FQNNGV. V shed 3 bases, J shed 6 bases, and the junction held 8 bases outside the gene matches. The CDR3 loop spans 17 amino acids. The CDR3 coding sequence is TGTGCCAGCAGCTTGCCTCTAGCGGGAGGGCCTTCCGGGGAGCTGTTTTTT. Translated, it gives CASSLPLAGGPSGELFF.

This clone was seen a handful of times. Here the CDR3 DNA reads TGCGCCAGCAGAATGCAGGGGGGAGATGGCTACACCTTC. This codes for CASRMQGGDGYTF. The rearrangement links TRBV5-1 to TRBJ1-2, with TRBD1 matching 7 bases. From germline, CDR1 is SGHRS and CDR2 YFSETQ. CDR3 length: 13 residues. After removal of 5 bases from V and 6 bases from J, the junction contained 7 bases not matched to a gene.

This chain uses TRBV14 with TRBJ2-3; D perhaps matches TRBD2 (5 bases). Germline V gives CDR1 SGHDN, CDR2 FVKESK. This CDR3 comprises 15 residues. Trimming stripped 4 bases from V and 0 bases from J, with 11 bases between. As DNA, the CDR3 is TGTGCCAGCAGCCCTGGGCTAGCTAGCACAGATACGCAGTATTTT. Translation: CASSPGLASTDTQYF.

The rearrangement uses TRBV20-1 and TRBJ2-3, with TRBD2 matching 9 bases. The CDR3 loop spans 18 amino acids. V lost 3 bases and J lost 2; bases outside the gene matches: 15. Germline values: CDR1 DFQATT, CDR2 SNEGSKA (reference sequence). The CDR3 coding sequence is TGCAGTGCTAGTCCCCCCCGGTACGGCGGGAGGGCCACAGATACGCAGTATTTT. Residues: CSASPPRYGGRATDTQYF.

In its sample, this clone was seen once. The V gene is TRBV6-6, the J gene TRBJ1-1, with D possibly matching TRBD1 (6 bases). The length of the CDR3 is 12 residues. Per the germline V gene, CDR1 is MNHNY and CDR2 is SVGAGI (reference sequence). V lost 6 bases and J 10 bases, leaving 15 bases between the germline ends. In DNA form, the CDR3 reads TGTGCCAGCAGGGGCGAAGGGACAAGAGCTTTCTTT. Translated, it gives CASRGEGTRAFF.

V gene TRBV4-3 combines with J gene TRBJ1-5; D unresolved. The germline V gene encodes CDR1 LGHNA and CDR2 YSLEER. Trimming shortened V by 0 bases and J by 2 bases, and 17 bases separated the two germline ends. This CDR3 region has 18 residues. CDR3 residues: CASSQDPVSGMGNQPQHF. Written as DNA, the CDR3 is TGCGCCAGCAGCCAAGATCCCGTGTCGGGGATGGGCAATCAGCCCCAGCATTTT.

The chain joins TRBV15 to TRBJ1-1; TRBD1 matches 7 bases. This CDR3 comprises 13 residues. Germline values: CDR1 LNHNV, CDR2 YYDKDF (reference sequence). V was clipped by 0 bases and J by 7 bases; unmatched bases: 2. CDR3 sequence reads: CATSRDGTVEAFF. The CDR3 DNA is TGTGCCACCAGCAGAGATGGGACAGTTGAAGCTTTCTTT.

V and J are TRBV29-1 and TRBJ2-1, with 9 bases matching TRBD2. Germline lookup yields CDR1 SQVTM and CDR2 ANQGSEA. The junction had 4 bases not matched to a gene; V was cut back by 6 bases and J by 1 base. This CDR3 has 14 amino acids. CDR3 amino acids: CSVSSGMSYNEQFF. As DNA, the CDR3 is TGCAGCGTCTCTAGCGGGATGTCCTACAATGAGCAGTTCTTC.

The genes are TRBV11-2 and TRBJ1-4; tentatively, D is TRBD1 (6 bases). Germline V lookup: CDR1 SGHAT, CDR2 FQNNGV. This CDR3 contains 15 residues. Between the trimmed V and J ends, which lost 5 bases and 0 bases, there was a span of 10 bases. The CDR3 is CASSAAGATNEKLFF. The CDR3 nucleotides read TGTGCCAGCAGCGCAGCAGGGGCAACTAATGAAAAACTGTTTTTT.

V and J are TRBV29-1 and TRBJ2-7, with TRBD1 identical over 8 bases. With 6 bases clipped from V and 3 bases from J, the junction kept 7 bases outside the gene matches. Germline CDR1 SQVTM, CDR2 ANQGSEA. There are 13 residues in the CDR3. The CDR3 loop is CSVSGTGSYEQYF. CDR3 sequence (DNA): TGCAGCGTCTCCGGGACAGGAAGCTACGAGCAGTACTTC.